One sample yielded the 13 T cell receptor beta chains listed below, sequenced in a study of blood T cell repertoires in COVID-19. Repertoires were generated with immunoSEQ multiplex PCR, while TCRdb's copy carries only in-frame clones and drops some. Altogether almost 200,000 clones are present, just under 85% being singletons, with the ten largest covering 0.8% to 0.95%. The sample was peripheral blood. All receptors derive from a man aged 55 to 70 with COVID-19, enrolled during active disease.

The chain carries TRBV7-9 and TRBJ1-1; 7 bases fit TRBD1. The CDR3 is 13 residues long. CDR1 is SEHNR, CDR2 FQNEAQ, per germline (reference sequence). The ends lost 5 bases at V and 10 bases at J; junction bases unmatched: 10. The CDR3 DNA is TGTGCCAGCAGCAAGGAGGAGGGGACAGCAGCTTTCTTT. Its protein is CASSKEEGTAAFF.

This clone was recorded only once. V is TRBV30 and J is TRBJ1-2; 9 bases align to TRBD1. Germline V gives CDR1 GTSNPN, CDR2 SVGIG (reference sequence). CDR3 length: 15 amino acids. V was pared by 1 base and J by 5 bases, with 8 bases of the junction left unmatched. The CDR3 region is CAWSARDRVIYGYTF. The CDR3 bases are TGTGCCTGGAGTGCCCGGGACAGGGTAATATATGGCTACACCTTC.

V gene TRBV27 combines with J gene TRBJ1-1, with 8 bases fitting TRBD1. From germline, CDR1 is MNHEY and CDR2 SMNVEV (reference sequence). This CDR3 is built from 13 residues. The J segment lost 7 bases and the V segment lost 6 bases, leaving 7 bases of the junction unmatched. The CDR3 region has the DNA TGTGCCAGCAGGATGACAGGGGCCGTTGAAGCTTTCTTT. Its protein product is CASRMTGAVEAFF.

The chain uses TRBV27 and TRBJ2-7, with 9 bases that match TRBD1. Trimming cost V 5 bases and J 0 bases; bases outside gene matches: 11. CDR3 size: 17 residues. Germline V gene sequence: CDR1 MNHEY, CDR2 SMNVEV (reference sequence). CDR3 coding DNA: TGTGCCAGCAGTACCCCGACAGGGGGGCGGCTCTCCTACGAGCAGTACTTC. It yields the protein CASSTPTGGRLSYEQYF.

In nucleotides, the CDR3 is TGTGCCAGCAGCCCGAGGGGTGGTAGCGGTAGCTCCTACAATGAGCAGTTCTTC. It translates to CASSPRGGSGSSYNEQFF. The rearrangement uses TRBV9 and TRBJ2-1, with D possibly matching TRBD2 (6 bases). Germline V lookup: CDR1 SGDLS, CDR2 YYNGEE. The V end was cut by 4 bases, the J end by 0 bases, with 20 bases between. The CDR3 is made up of 18 amino acids. The full variable domain, in which reference TRBV9 and TRBJ2-1 provide the parts outside the CDR3, is DSGVTQTPKHLITATGQRVTLRCSPRSGDLSVYWYQQSLDQGLQFLIQYYNGEERAKGNILERFSAQQFPDLHSELNLSSLELGDSALYFCASSPRGGSGSSYNEQFFGPGTRLTVL.

The V and J genes are TRBV7-6 and TRBJ2-3; a possible D gene is TRBD1 (5 bases). V dropped 5 bases and J dropped 3 bases, with 15 bases sitting between them. In germline, CDR1 is SGHVS, CDR2 FNYEAQ. The CDR3 extends over 15 amino acids. DNA for the CDR3: TGTGCCAGCAGCGAAGGGGCGGCTAGTACAGATACGCAGTATTTT. Amino acids: CASSEGAASTDTQYF. Variable domain in full (rest from reference TRBV7-6 and TRBJ2-3): GAGVSQSPRYKVTKRGQDVALRCDPISGHVSLYWYRQALGQGPEFLTYFNYEAQQDKSGLPNDRFSAERPEGSISTLTIQRTEQRDSAMYRCASSEGAASTDTQYFGPGTRLTVL.

The chain has TRBV6-1 and TRBJ2-7; 11 nucleotides match TRBD1. Looked up from germline, CDR1 is MNHNS and CDR2 is SASEGT. This CDR3 spans 16 amino acids. With V trimmed by 1 base and J by 7 bases, 9 bases remained unmatched. CDR3 in amino acids: CASSEGSGQGAEEQYF. The CDR3 DNA is TGTGCCAGCAGTGAAGGATCCGGACAGGGGGCTGAAGAGCAGTACTTC.

The chain combines TRBV14 with TRBJ2-2; a weak D match, TRBD2 (5 bases). Germline V lookup: CDR1 SGHDN, CDR2 FVKESK. With 2 bases removed from V and 6 bases from J, the gap between germline ends came to 19 bases. The CDR3 is made up of 17 amino acids. The chain's CDR3 is CASSQSGSAWSAGELFF. DNA for the CDR3: TGTGCCAGCAGCCAAAGTGGTAGCGCCTGGTCCGCCGGGGAGCTGTTTTTT.

Only a few counts were recorded for this clone. The chain couples TRBV12-3 or TRBV12-4 to TRBJ1-1; D is perhaps TRBD1 (6 bases). Trimming stripped 7 bases from V and 7 bases from J, with 13 bases between. There are 12 residues in the CDR3. This CDR3 is CASIFRGHEAFF. The CDR3 coding sequence is TGTGCCAGCATCTTCAGGGGTCATGAAGCTTTCTTT.

The rearrangement uses TRBV20-1 and TRBJ2-5; unclear D gene. The germline V and J ends were trimmed by 1 base and 3 bases, with 3 bases remaining between them. The germline CDR1 and CDR2 sequences are DFQATT and SNEGSKA (reference sequence). This CDR3 contains 11 residues. The CDR3 region is CSARAKETQYF. CDR3 bases: TGCAGTGCTAGAGCTAAAGAGACCCAGTACTTC.

The chain couples TRBV28 to TRBJ2-3, with TRBD2 identical over 8 bases. This CDR3 has 16 residues. Germline loops: CDR1 MDHEN, CDR2 SYDVKM. The ends lost 2 bases at V and 6 bases at J; junction bases unmatched: 10. The DNA of the CDR3 is TGTGCCAGCAGTTTAAATAGGCTAGCGGGTCTCGATACGCAGTATTTT. This sequence encodes CASSLNRLAGLDTQYF. Filled out from reference TRBV28 and TRBJ2-3, the complete variable domain reads DVKVTQSSRYLVKRTGEKVFLECVQDMDHENMFWYRQDPGLGLRLIYFSYDVKMKEKGDIPEGYSVSREKKERFSLILESASTNQTSMYLCASSLNRLAGLDTQYFGPGTRLTVL.

This chain uses TRBV10-3 with TRBJ2-1; D might be TRBD1 (6 bases). V was shortened by 8 bases and J by 4 bases, with 12 bases between the two germline ends. The CDR3 length is 13 residues. The germline gives CDR1 ENHRY, CDR2 SYGVKD. Written as DNA, the CDR3 is TGTGCCATCTCCCGACAGGTATACAATGAGCAGTTCTTC. It translates to CAISRQVYNEQFF.

V usage is TRBV14 and J usage is TRBJ2-5, with TRBD1 identical over 7 bases. CDR3 size: 13 residues. In germline, CDR1 is SGHDN, CDR2 FVKESK. V shed 1 base and J 14 bases; nucleotides not matched to a gene: 10. The CDR3 is CASSQVVGQNPYF. The CDR3 coding sequence is TGTGCCAGCAGCCAAGTAGTGGGACAGAACCCCTACTTC.